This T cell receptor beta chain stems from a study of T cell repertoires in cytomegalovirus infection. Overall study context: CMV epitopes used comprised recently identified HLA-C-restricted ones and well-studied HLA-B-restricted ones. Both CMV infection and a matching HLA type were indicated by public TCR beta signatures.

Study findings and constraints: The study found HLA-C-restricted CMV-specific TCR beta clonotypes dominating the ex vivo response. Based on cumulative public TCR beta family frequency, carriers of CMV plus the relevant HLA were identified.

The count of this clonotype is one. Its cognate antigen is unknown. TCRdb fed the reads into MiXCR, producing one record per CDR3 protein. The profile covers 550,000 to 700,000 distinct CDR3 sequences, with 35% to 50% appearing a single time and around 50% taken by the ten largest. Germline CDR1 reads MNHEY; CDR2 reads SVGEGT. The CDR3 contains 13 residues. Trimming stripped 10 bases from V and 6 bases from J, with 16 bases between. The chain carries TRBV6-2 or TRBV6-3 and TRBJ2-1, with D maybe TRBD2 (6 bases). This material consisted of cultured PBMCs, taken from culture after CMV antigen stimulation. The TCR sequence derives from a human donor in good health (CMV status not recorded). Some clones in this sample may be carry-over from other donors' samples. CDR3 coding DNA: TGTGCCACCGGGAGAAGAGCGGTCAATGAGCAGTTCTTC. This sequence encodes CATGRRAVNEQFF.